This passage covers 22 T cell receptor beta chains from one sample sequenced in a study of tumor-infiltrating lymphocytes in primary liver carcinoma (dated by TCRdb to 2016 to 2017). The listed sequencing device is Illumina HiSeq 2500. Starting from about 500 ng total RNA, TCRbeta-specific cDNA was produced by reverse transcription with a constant-region primer and ProtoScript II reverse transcriptase. Three nested multiplex PCR rounds, following a slightly modified ARM-PCR procedure, were used to build the TCRbeta libraries. Each of the first two PCR rounds ran for approximately 11 cycles and used multiplex TRBV1-TRBV30 forward primers together with a Cbeta reverse primer. Through fastp at Q25 and MiXCR, TCRdb rebuilt clones from the public reads, retaining in-frame beta chains. Rows are unified per CDR3 protein, each entry keeping the most common DNA and genes. Here the sample has around 54,000 distinct CDR3 sequences; roughly 77% occur a single time. The leading ten clones occupy roughly 25% of the sample.

Total RNA and DNA were co-extracted without cell sorting from approximately 20-30 mg of bulk tissue using the AllPrep DNA/RNA mini kit. Specimen: liver tumor tissue from sampling region 2. What the cell subset or site label conveys for this sample: tumor region T2, inferior pole. Receptors originate from a man aged 35 to 55 with primary liver carcinoma and hepatitis B virus infection.

The chain combines TRBV12-3 or TRBV12-4 with TRBJ2-5; no clear D. The ends were cut back, 7 bases at V and 3 bases at J, with 21 bases in the middle. The CDR3 has 16 amino acids. The CDR3 DNA is TGTGCCAGCATGGGATCGGTATCGGACCCCAAAGAGACCCAGTACTTC. The encoded protein is CASMGSVSDPKETQYF.

About this clonotype itself: Relative to the germline gene, one junction end is altered; a read error may explain this. The chain has TRBV6-5 and TRBJ2-3; 8 bases are shared with TRBD2. The CDR3 loop spans 21 amino acids. In germline, CDR1 is MNHEY, CDR2 SVGAGI. As DNA, the CDR3 is TGTGCCAGCAGTTACTCCCGTGACGGGAGGGCCATTCGTTCGGGTATAGATACGCAGTATTTC. It specifies CASSYSRDGRAIRSGIDTQYF.

On this clonotype itself: Without the conserved terminal phenylalanine or tryptophan, this CDR3 likely stems from a read error. The rearrangement joins TRBV29-1 to TRBJ2-7; 7 nucleotides align to TRBD1. The CDR3 is 11 residues long. Germline assignment: CDR1 SQVTM and CDR2 ANQGSEA. As DNA, the CDR3 is TGCGGCGTTGAGGGGGCCAACGAGCAGTACATC. It codes for CGVEGANEQYI.

The chain joins TRBV6-1 to TRBJ1-3; the D gene is possibly TRBD1 (5 bases). Germline assignment: CDR1 MNHNS and CDR2 SASEGT. CDR3 length: 17 residues. CDR3 sequence: CAGSEVRQSHSGNTIYF. In nucleotides, the CDR3 is TGTGCAGGCAGTGAAGTGAGACAGAGCCACTCTGGAAACACCATATATTTT.

A note on this clonotype: A read error may be the cause here, since a much bigger clone is one base away. The J gene is TRBJ2-1, the V gene TRBV30, with D possibly TRBD2 on 5 matching bases. This CDR3 spans 11 amino acids. CDR1 is GTSNPN, CDR2 SVGIG, per germline (reference sequence). Written as DNA, the CDR3 is TGTGCCTGTAGTGTTGAGGGTGAGCAGTTCTTC. It specifies CACSVEGEQFF.

This clonotype is medium-sized (0.01 to 0.1%) within its sample. The chain has TRBV4-1 and TRBJ2-2; the D gene is possibly TRBD2 (5 bases). Trimming stripped 4 bases from V and 3 bases from J, with 15 bases between. Germline CDR1 MGHRA, CDR2 YSYEKL. This CDR3 has 16 residues. CDR3 coding DNA: TGCGCCAGCAGCCCAGAAGAGGGTCTCGACACCGGGGAGCTGTTTTTT. It yields the protein CASSPEEGLDTGELFF.

A remark on this clonotype: This likely comes from a read error, as the CDR3 has no conserved phenylalanine or tryptophan at its end. This sequence joins TRBV6-5 and TRBJ2-2; 14 bases line up with TRBD2. The CDR3 runs 18 residues. V was pared by 5 bases and J by 7 bases, with 12 bases of the junction left unmatched. The germline gives CDR1 MNHEY, CDR2 SVGAGI. The CDR3 region is CASSLLGLAGGPIGELFL. CDR3 DNA sequence: TGTGCCAGCAGTCTTCTCGGACTAGCGGGAGGACCGATCGGGGAGCTGTTTCTT.

This clonotype was observed at least ten times. CDR3 in DNA: TGTGCCAGCAAGTTGAGCTCCTACAATGAGCAGTTCTTC. Its translation: CASKLSSYNEQFF. The chain combines TRBV6-5 with TRBJ2-1; D call uncertain. CDR3 length: 13 amino acids. Trimming removed 7 bases from V and 0 bases from J, with 7 bases in between. Looked up from germline, CDR1 is MNHEY and CDR2 is SVGAGI.

Details on this clonotype: At one end the junction does not follow the germline gene, possibly because of a read error. This rearrangement joins TRBV14 to TRBJ1-4; TRBD1 is a possible D gene (5 bases). The germline CDR1 and CDR2 sequences are SGHDN and FVKESK. CDR3 length equals 16 residues. CDR3 in amino acids: CASSQRIGAGDEILFF. CDR3 coding DNA: TGCGCCAGCAGCCAAAGAATAGGCGCGGGGGATGAAATACTGTTTTTT.

This clonotype was found once. At one end the junction does not follow the germline gene, possibly because of a read error. This sequence joins TRBV28 and TRBJ1-2; D uncertain. The CDR3 has 13 residues. CDR1 MDHEN and CDR2 SYDVKM come from the germline V gene. CDR3 coding DNA: TGTGCCAGCACTTTAGGACTGTGGTATGGCTACACGTTC. Translating it yields CASTLGLWYGYTF.

Details on this clonotype: One base away lies a much larger clone, so this may be a sequencing read error. The chain employs TRBV28 and TRBJ2-7, with 10 bases fitting TRBD1. With 6 bases clipped from V and 6 bases from J, the junction kept 11 bases outside the gene matches. Germline V gene data show CDR1 as MDHEN and CDR2 as SYDVKM. CDR3 length: 15 residues. CDR3 coding DNA: TGTGCCAGCAGGACTCACGGGACAGGGGTGAGCGAGCAGTACTTC. This translates into CASRTHGTGVSEQYF.

This clonotype came up once. This clone may be a read error of a much larger clone one base away. V is TRBV28 and J is TRBJ2-7, with unresolved D. From germline, CDR1 is MDHEN and CDR2 SYDVKM. The CDR3 has 14 residues. CDR3 DNA sequence: TGTCCCAGCAGTTTCCAGGCAGTTCCGTACGAGCAGTACTTC. Protein: CPSSFQAVPYEQYF.

The V and J genes are TRBV28 and TRBJ1-2; possible D gene TRBD1, 5 bases. This CDR3 has 12 amino acids. Germline CDR1 MDHEN, CDR2 SYDVKM. The CDR3 region has the DNA TGTATCAGCAGTTTTATGGGGCTTGGTTACACCTTC. Translated, it gives CISSFMGLGYTF.

About this clonotype itself: This may arise from a read error, as a much more abundant clone is one base away. The chain recombines TRBV28 with TRBJ2-1, with D tentatively TRBD2 (5 bases). The germline CDR1 and CDR2 sequences are MDHEN and SYDVKM. The V gene lost 7 bases and the J gene lost 5 bases, with 12 bases spanning the gap. The CDR3 is made up of 13 amino acids. The CDR3 nucleotides read TGTGCCAGCACTCCGGACTGGGACAATGAGCAGTTCTTC. Translation: CASTPDWDNEQFF.

Note on this clonotype: One end of the junction does not line up with germline, which may come from a read error. V is TRBV11-2 and J is TRBJ2-7, with TRBD2 matching over 8 bases. Germline V CDR1 and CDR2: SGHAT, FQNNGV. This CDR3 is 18 amino acids long. DNA for the CDR3: TGTGCCAGCAACTTATCCGTTGGATTAGCGGGAAGGGGGTACGAGCAGTACTTC. Translation gives CASNLSVGLAGRGYEQYF.

About this clonotype itself: It is likely a read error, because the conserved phenylalanine at the end of the CDR3 is missing. The chain has TRBV10-2 and TRBJ1-1; D is unclear. The CDR3 sequence is 13 residues long. Germline CDR1 and CDR2: WSHSY and SAAADI. Trimming took 0 bases from V and 7 from J, leaving 9 bases between them. The CDR3 loop reads CASSESNADEAFV. In nucleotides, the CDR3 is TGCGCCAGCAGTGAGTCGAATGCAGATGAAGCTTTCGTT.

As to this clonotype: A junction boundary mismatches the germline segment, possibly from a read error. The chain has TRBV12-3 or TRBV12-4 and TRBJ1-5, with D perhaps matching TRBD1 (5 bases). The CDR3 runs 14 residues. The CDR3 nucleotides are TGTACCAGCAGTTTATTGGGGGGGTATCAGCACCAGCATTTT. It yields the protein CTSSLLGGYQHQHF.

The genes are TRBV7-9 and TRBJ2-5; D assignment may be TRBD1 or TRBD2 (5 bases each). Germline CDR1 is SEHNR and CDR2 is FQNEAQ (reference sequence). The CDR3 contains 16 residues. Trimming took 6 bases from V and 3 from J, leaving 20 bases between them. CDR3 nucleotide sequence: TGTGCCAGCAGTTCAAGGGAGAGGGGAGTGGAAGAGACCCAGTACTTC. This translates into CASSSRERGVEETQYF.

The V and J genes are TRBV29-1 and TRBJ2-1; TRBD2 aligns across 9 bases. V was pared by 7 bases and J by 0 bases, with 10 bases of the junction left unmatched. Per the germline V gene, CDR1 is SQVTM and CDR2 is ANQGSEA. CDR3 size: 16 residues. CDR3 sequence: CSAAWTSESSYNEQFF. For the CDR3, the DNA is TGCAGCGCCGCCTGGACTAGCGAGAGCTCCTACAATGAGCAGTTCTTC.

This clonotype was seen a few times. V is TRBV28 and J is TRBJ2-7; D is ambiguous. Looked up from germline, CDR1 is MDHEN and CDR2 is SYDVKM. V lost 4 bases to trimming and J lost 9 bases, with 22 bases between them. The CDR3 covers 15 residues. CDR3 sequence: CASSSVDGSRSSQYF. The CDR3, as DNA: TGTGCCAGCAGTTCGGTTGACGGTTCGAGATCATCGCAGTACTTC. Variable domain in full (rest from reference TRBV28 and TRBJ2-7): DVKVTQSSRYLVKRTGEKVFLECVQDMDHENMFWYRQDPGLGLRLIYFSYDVKMKEKGDIPEGYSVSREKKERFSLILESASTNQTSMYLCASSSVDGSRSSQYFGPGTRLTVT.

As for this clonotype: Germline and junction disagree at one end, which may indicate a read error. V and J are TRBV10-2 and TRBJ2-7; tentatively, D is TRBD2 (5 bases). Germline lookup yields CDR1 WSHSY and CDR2 SAAADI. CDR3 length: 13 amino acids. CDR3 protein: CACSEGGPYEQYF. CDR3 nucleotides: TGCGCCTGCAGTGAGGGCGGTCCCTACGAGCAGTACTTC.

With regard to this clonotype: Germline and junction disagree at one end, which may indicate a read error. V and J are TRBV6-6 and TRBJ2-6, with D tentatively TRBD1 (6 bases). Germline assignment: CDR1 MNHNY and CDR2 SVGAGI (reference sequence). There are 15 residues in the CDR3. The CDR3 region has the DNA TGTGCCAGCAGTCCTACAGGGTCCGGGGCCAACGTCCCGACCTTC. Translation gives CASSPTGSGANVPTF.